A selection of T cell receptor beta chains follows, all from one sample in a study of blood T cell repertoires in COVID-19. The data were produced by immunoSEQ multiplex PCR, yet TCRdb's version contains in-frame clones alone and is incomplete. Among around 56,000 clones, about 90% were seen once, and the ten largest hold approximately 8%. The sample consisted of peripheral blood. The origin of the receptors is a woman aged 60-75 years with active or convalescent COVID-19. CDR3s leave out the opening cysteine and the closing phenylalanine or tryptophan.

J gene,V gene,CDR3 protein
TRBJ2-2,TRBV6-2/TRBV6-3,ASSYADRARNTGELF
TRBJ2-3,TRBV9,ASSSRTGEYSDTQY
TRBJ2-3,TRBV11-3,ASSRRGLDADTQY
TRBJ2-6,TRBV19,ASTGWSGANVLT
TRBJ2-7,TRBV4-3,ASSPDRVKGYEQY
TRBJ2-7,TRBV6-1,ASSEVAGGRQEQY
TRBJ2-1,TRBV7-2,ASSLETGPLLLLF
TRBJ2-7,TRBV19,ASIRGRYRPGFSSYEQY
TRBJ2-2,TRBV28,ASRVAGAGELF
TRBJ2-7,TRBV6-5,ASSRSGGIYEQY
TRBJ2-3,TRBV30,AWSNPWGEGLTDTQY
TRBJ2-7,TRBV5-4,ASSLERVHSYEQY
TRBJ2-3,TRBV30,ASSGPSGGTDTQY
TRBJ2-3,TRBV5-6,ASSLALRNTQY
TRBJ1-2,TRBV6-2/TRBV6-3,ASSYPSFNYGYT
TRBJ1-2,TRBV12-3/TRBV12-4,ASSPGQGFGYT
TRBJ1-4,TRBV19,ASSPTTATNEKLF
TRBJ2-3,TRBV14,ASSQATTGTSGRLSQY
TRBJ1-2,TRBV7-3,ASSSGQGTYGYT
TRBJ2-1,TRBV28,ASSLLAGGGNEQF
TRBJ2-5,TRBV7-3,ASSPASSETQY
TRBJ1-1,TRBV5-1,ASSSRDGTEAF
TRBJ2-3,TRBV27,ASSTPASGRVRDTQY
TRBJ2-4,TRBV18,ASSPPERTGQY
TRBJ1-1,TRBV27,ASSRTGGGSTEAF
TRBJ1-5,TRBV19,ASSQQKLYSNQPQH
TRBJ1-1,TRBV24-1,ATSEGGQGAAEAF
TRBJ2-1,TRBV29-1,SVGRSGPSYNEQF
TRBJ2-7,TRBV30,AWTGGGYEQY
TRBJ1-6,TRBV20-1,SASASAGNSPLH
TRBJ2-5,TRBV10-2,ASSVRGRFQETQY
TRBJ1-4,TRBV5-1,ASSLQGGTNEKLF
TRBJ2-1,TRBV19,ASSIDPDSADEQF
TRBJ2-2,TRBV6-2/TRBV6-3,ASSKSLAGVPGELF
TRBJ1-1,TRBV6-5,ASSRDTEAF
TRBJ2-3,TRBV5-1,ASSFVTGEVDTQY
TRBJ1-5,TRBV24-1,ATSDLLFNQPQH
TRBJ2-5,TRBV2,ASSATSSPTETQY
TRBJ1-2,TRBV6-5,ASSYNSNYGYT
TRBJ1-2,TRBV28,ASSSTQTHFNYGYT
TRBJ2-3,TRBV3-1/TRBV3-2,ASSPPPSSGSDTQY
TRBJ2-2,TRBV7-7,ASSGGAGANTGELF
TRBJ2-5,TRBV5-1,ASSLALGGQETQY
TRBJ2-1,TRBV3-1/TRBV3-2,ASSQGAGIEQF
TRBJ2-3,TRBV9,ASSDPTGGSTDTQY
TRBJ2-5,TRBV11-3,ASSFSGGETQY